The clone carrying this TCR beta chain was seen a handful of times. The data are from a study of blood T cell repertoires in COVID-19. The overall study: The study drew acute and convalescent COVID-19 samples from the United States, Italy and Spain.

Losses at the gene ends were 4 bases for V and 7 bases for J; bases not matched to a gene: 13. The CDR3 covers 18 residues. Germline V gene sequence: CDR1 SEHNR, CDR2 FQNEAQ (reference sequence). Authors' analysis steps: For nucleated cells, counts were estimated from reference gene primer amplification. Assay used: immunoSEQ multiplex PCR; TCRdb lists only in-frame clones, some missing. V, J and clone size reflect that table, while D and trimming were determined from the DNA. The sample lists some 240,000 clones, roughly 84% occurring once. The sample consisted of peripheral blood. The rearrangement links TRBV7-9 to TRBJ1-4; TRBD1 agrees at 12 bases. The origin of this receptor is a middle-aged man with active or convalescent COVID-19. This chain's CDR3 is CASSSTNRDRGPIEKLFF. The CDR3 region has the DNA TGTGCCAGCAGCTCCACGAACCGGGACAGGGGGCCAATTGAAAAACTGTTTTTT.